This TCR beta chain was identified during a study of T cells after yellow fever vaccination (dated by TCRdb to about 2019). Regarding the complete study: The SMART-Seq v4 Ultra Low Input RNA kit was used to prepare libraries from fractions with low cell numbers. The cohort comprised two healthy male donors, one aged 18 to 30 and one aged 30 to 40 years. Bulk TCR alpha and beta repertoires were sequenced longitudinally to track T-cell clones before and after primary and booster YFV17D yellow fever vaccination. Blood samples were taken at several timepoints before and after primary and secondary immunization, and bulk PBMC replicates and cell subsets were isolated.

The research as a whole found: Computational filtering was needed because FACS-sorted repertoires could contain abundant contaminating clonotypes from the bulk population. After the booster, most clones that had expanded after primary vaccination were detected again (almost 97% of CD4 and under 90% of CD8), suggesting broad maintenance of memory. Because the study included only a couple of donors, the extent to which the findings can be generalized is limited. A small fraction of clonotypes showed up in both the CD4 and CD8 compartments, probably as a result of convergent recombination. Compared with the primary T-cell response, the secondary T-cell response was weaker but faster, peaking on day 5 rather than day 15.

Comments on this clonotype: No antigen is known for it. Within one base of it there is no much larger clone, and no base qualities were kept.

TCRdb lists the instrument as Illumina NovaSeq 6000. TCR cDNA was synthesized by 5'RACE template switching, through which a universal primer site and unique molecular identifiers were introduced. cDNA synthesis was primed from both the TCR alpha and TCR beta constant segments. Libraries were amplified in two PCR steps, with sample barcodes and sequencing adapters added in the second step. Sequencing of libraries was done on Illumina HiSeq 2500 (2x100 bp) or NovaSeq (2x150 bp). Turning to the authors' computational methods: Demultiplexing of reads and collapsing into UMI consensus sequences were performed with MIGEC, and V(D)J alignment was carried out with MiXCR. Vaccine-responding clonotypes were defined with edgeR using replicate PBMC samples, requiring FDR below 0.01 and a log2 fold change above 5 up to day 15. Each bulk clonotype was labeled CD4 or CD8 based on which sequenced repertoire, CD4 or CD8, contained the clonotype at higher abundance. TCRdb applied fastp at Q25 and MiXCR to the public reads, then kept only in-frame beta chains. Merged by CDR3 protein, the rows form single entries marked with the most common genes and DNA. What appears here as the V and J calls and clone size reflects TCRdb's work, not the paper's. For this sample there are some 260,000 distinct CDR3 sequences; 5.2% appear just once. Roughly 3.3% of the sample goes to the ten largest clones.

This specimen's treatment or condition label, per the study, means: live attenuated yellow fever vaccine strain. A standard Ficoll-Paque protocol was used to isolate PBMCs from peripheral blood. Dynabeads CD4 and CD8 positive selection kits were used to isolate the CD4 and CD8 T-cell fractions. TriZol was used to extract RNA from bulk PBMCs, CD4 and CD8 fractions, and dextramer-positive and dextramer-negative fractions. The source is a man between 18 and 35 years old who received the YFV17D yellow fever vaccine. The material was CD4+ T cells sorted from PBMCs, obtained on the day of the yellow fever booster vaccination.

The bases read TGTGCCAGCAGCCAAGAGAGAGCGGACACTGAAGCTTTCTTT. Its coded protein is CASSQERADTEAFF. The chain uses TRBV3-1 and TRBJ1-1, with no reliable assignment of the D segment. The germline V gene (reference sequence) yields LGHDT for CDR1 and YNNKEL for CDR2. Inclusive of the bounding cysteine and phenylalanine, the CDR3 is 14 residues long. The only DNA kept is the CDR3, 42 bases in frame from the first base. V gives up 0 bases and J gives up 3 bases, and the segment between their germline ends measures 8 bases. Here the CDR3 is joined to the reference TRBV3-1 and TRBJ1-1 genes, and the full variable domain is: DTAVSQTPKYLVTQMGNDKSIKCEQNLGHDTMYWYKQDSKKFLKIMFSYNNKELIINETVPNRFSPKSPDKAHLNLHINSLELGDSAVYFCASSQERADTEAFFGQGTRLTVV.